This TCR beta chain was found in a study of T cells in Graves' hyperthyroidism and ophthalmopathy. There are 15 residues in the CDR3. From germline, CDR1 is SEHNR and CDR2 FQNEAQ (reference sequence). The V gene end was trimmed by 5 bases and the J gene end by 4 bases; junction bases not matched to a gene: 6. TCR beta CDR3 region amplification was performed from RNA transcripts. Initially, a first-round RT-PCR of the TCR CDR3 employed the HTBI primer set. TCRdb reanalysed the multiplex PCR reads using MiXCR and keeps one entry per CDR3 protein. The sample yields roughly 570,000 distinct CDR3 sequences, about half seen once. Researchers defined stable Graves' hyperthyroidism as no ophthalmopathy progression within 18 months. Clinicians diagnosed patients from clinical symptoms, serum thyroxine and TRAb, thyroid ultrasound and orbital computed tomography. General study findings and limits: Most clonotypes expanded in thyroid above 0.001 were likewise present in blood.

At least ten counts were recorded for this clonotype. The antigen is unknown. This rearrangement joins TRBV7-9 to TRBJ2-7; 12 bases are a match to TRBD2. Sequencing was done on a sample of peripheral blood or thyroid tissue (not recorded which). The receptor was derived from a young woman with Graves' hyperthyroidism. Here the CDR3 DNA reads TGTGCCAGCAGCCGACTAGCGGGAGAGCTATACGAGCAGTACTTC. Translated, it gives CASSRLAGELYEQYF.